The 28 T cell receptor beta chains given below trace back to one sample, sequenced in a study of cytomegalovirus exposure and HLA in healthy donors. The PCR contained 60 Vbeta and 13 Jbeta primers. TCRdb keeps only in-frame clones here, not all; method: immunoSEQ multiplex PCR. The data contain roughly 99,000 clones, over 70% of them singletons. Sequenced: PBMCs. The source of these receptors is a man aged 30 to 39 in good health and CMV-seronegative.

The chain recombines TRBV28 with TRBJ1-2; TRBD1 matches 9 bases. V gave up 7 bases and J gave up 4 bases; unmatched junction bases: 4. Germline values: CDR1 MDHEN, CDR2 SYDVKM. This CDR3 has 13 amino acids. CDR3 DNA sequence: TGTGCCAGCAAAACAGGGGGCCTCTATGGCTACACCTTC. Translating it yields CASKTGGLYGYTF.

This sequence joins TRBV4-1 and TRBJ1-3, with D possibly matching TRBD1 (5 bases). The length of the CDR3 is 16 residues. Trimming left V 2 bases short and J 0 bases short, with 11 bases between. CDR1 is MGHRA and CDR2 is YSYEKL in the germline V gene. The CDR3 here is CASSQPRGNSGNTIYF. The CDR3 DNA reads TGCGCCAGCAGCCAACCCCGGGGGAACTCTGGAAACACCATATATTTT.

This chain joins TRBV6-6 and TRBJ2-7, with 7 positions matching TRBD1. The junction had 3 bases not matched to a gene; V was cut back by 4 bases and J by 3 bases. Looked up from germline, CDR1 is MNHNY and CDR2 is SVGAGI (reference sequence). The CDR3 length is 13 residues. CDR3 sequence reads: CASSSGQFYEQYF. CDR3 sequence (DNA): TGTGCCAGCAGTTCGGGACAGTTCTACGAGCAGTACTTC.

The chain couples TRBV7-8 to TRBJ1-2; weak D call: TRBD1 (6 bases). CDR3 length: 15 residues. Germline V CDR1 and CDR2: SGHVS, FQNEAQ. V was clipped by 5 bases and J by 2 bases, with 15 bases between them. The CDR3 spells CASSTRGGTNYGYTF. In nucleotides, the CDR3 is TGTGCCAGCAGCACACGGGGGGGGACAAACTATGGCTACACCTTC.

This rearrangement joins TRBV6-4 to TRBJ2-7; 11 bases are a match to TRBD1. Germline V gene lookup returns CDR1 MRHNA and CDR2 SNTAGT. The junction had 5 bases not matched to a gene; V was cut back by 5 bases and J by 5 bases. The CDR3 totals 14 residues. The CDR3 DNA is TGTGCCAGCAGTCACGGGACAGGGGGAGACGAGCAGTACTTC. Protein sequence: CASSHGTGGDEQYF.

This clone was observed a few times. The chain is built from TRBV7-6 and TRBJ2-7; D is unresolved. The CDR3 runs 13 residues. CDR1 and CDR2 from the germline V gene are SGHVS and FNYEAQ. Trimming took 5 bases from V and 3 from J, leaving 11 bases between them. CDR3 region: CASSLTPYYEQYF. The CDR3 bases are TGTGCCAGCAGCCTTACCCCCTACTACGAGCAGTACTTC.

The chain employs TRBV30 and TRBJ1-1; a weak D match, TRBD1 (5 bases). CDR1 is GTSNPN, CDR2 SVGIG, per germline (reference sequence). This CDR3 comprises 11 residues. The ends were cut back, 3 bases at V and 11 bases at J, with 13 bases in the middle. The DNA of the CDR3 is TGTGCCTGGAGGGGGCAGGGTATTGCTTTCTTT. Amino acid sequence: CAWRGQGIAFF.

The rearrangement joins TRBV6-5 to TRBJ1-6, with D tentatively TRBD1 (5 bases). From germline, CDR1 is MNHEY and CDR2 SVGAGI. V was cut by 4 bases and J by 10 bases, with 14 bases left in between. CDR3 length: 14 residues. The CDR3 region is CASSFVDSPSPLHF. In DNA, the CDR3 is TGTGCCAGCAGTTTCGTCGACAGCCCGTCACCCCTCCACTTT.

The chain employs TRBV11-1 and TRBJ1-4, with TRBD1 as a possible D gene (6 bases). The CDR3 has 13 residues. Between the trimmed V and J ends, which lost 8 bases and 2 bases, there was a span of 9 bases. CDR1 is SGHAT and CDR2 is FQDESV in the germline V gene (reference sequence). The CDR3 nucleotides are TGTGCCAGCGCCCAGGGGACTAATGAAAAACTGTTTTTT. Protein sequence: CASAQGTNEKLFF.

The V and J genes are TRBV9 and TRBJ1-2; D not resolved. Germline CDR1 reads SGDLS; CDR2 reads YYNGEE. The ends were cut back, 0 bases at V and 4 bases at J, with 10 bases in the middle. This CDR3 has 14 residues. In DNA, the CDR3 is TGTGCCAGCAGCGTAGTTGACGGAGCCTATGGCTACACCTTC. Translation gives CASSVVDGAYGYTF.

A few counts support this clone. The chain couples TRBV6-5 to TRBJ1-2; maybe TRBD1 (6 bases). The germline V and J ends were trimmed by 0 bases and 6 bases, with 11 bases remaining between them. The CDR3 length is 14 residues. Germline V gene lookup returns CDR1 MNHEY and CDR2 SVGAGI. The CDR3 spells CASSYSRAGDGYTF. The CDR3 bases are TGTGCCAGCAGTTACTCGAGGGCAGGGGATGGCTACACCTTC.

V is TRBV4-1 and J is TRBJ2-2; unclear D gene. V lost 6 bases and J lost 1, with 6 bases in between. From germline, CDR1 is MGHRA and CDR2 YSYEKL. The CDR3 consists of 13 residues. CDR3 sequence reads: CASRAGNTGELFF. CDR3 nucleotide sequence: TGCGCCAGCAGGGCAGGGAACACCGGGGAGCTGTTTTTT.

Remarks on this clone: Other DNA sequences in this sample translate to the same CDR3. This chain connects TRBV6-5 to TRBJ2-1; 11 bases fit TRBD2. After removal of 0 bases from V and 6 bases from J, the junction contained 4 bases not matched to a gene. Germline CDR1 MNHEY, CDR2 SVGAGI. This CDR3 has 16 residues. CDR3 protein: CASSYSGLAGGNEQFF. CDR3 sequence (DNA): TGTGCCAGCAGTTACTCGGGTCTAGCGGGGGGCAATGAGCAGTTCTTC.

The chain combines TRBV6-5 with TRBJ2-2; TRBD1 aligns across 8 bases. Germline assignment: CDR1 MNHEY and CDR2 SVGAGI. V dropped 10 bases and J dropped 0; count of bases not matched to a gene: 1. The CDR3 is 13 amino acids. The CDR3 DNA follows: TGTGCCACGACAGGGGCGAACACCGGGGAGCTGTTTTTT. Amino acid sequence: CATTGANTGELFF.

The chain carries TRBV5-1 and TRBJ2-6; D perhaps matches TRBD2 (6 bases). The V end lost 0 bases, the J end lost 0 bases, and 13 bases lay between the germline ends. The CDR3 is 18 amino acids. Looked up from germline, CDR1 is SGHRS and CDR2 is YFSETQ. This CDR3 is CASSLGPGVLSGANVLTF. The CDR3 DNA sequence: TGCGCCAGCAGCTTGGGGCCGGGGGTCCTCTCTGGGGCCAACGTCCTGACTTTC.

A single count supports this clone. This chain uses TRBV5-4 with TRBJ1-1; D remains unclear. Germline assignment: CDR1 SGHNT and CDR2 YYREEE (reference sequence). The germline V and J ends were trimmed by 2 bases and 4 bases, with 6 bases remaining between them. The CDR3 covers 12 residues. The CDR3 reads CASSFAGTEAFF. DNA of the CDR3: TGTGCCAGCAGCTTTGCAGGCACTGAAGCTTTCTTT.

The chain combines TRBV2 with TRBJ2-5; TRBD2 is a possible D gene (5 bases). Germline CDR1 SNHLY, CDR2 FYNNEI. The V gene lost 4 bases and the J gene lost 1 base, with 13 bases spanning the gap. CDR3 size: 15 residues. CDR3 amino acids: CASSVSLALQETQYF. CDR3 in DNA: TGTGCCAGCAGTGTATCTCTAGCCCTCCAAGAGACCCAGTACTTC.

This clone was observed a handful of times. J is TRBJ2-2 and V is TRBV4-1, with D maybe TRBD2 (6 bases). The CDR3 covers 17 residues. Germline CDR1 is MGHRA and CDR2 is YSYEKL. Trimming removed 3 bases from V and 1 base from J, with 15 bases in between. The CDR3 loop reads CASSHPAGGMNTGELFF. In DNA, the CDR3 is TGCGCCAGCAGCCACCCTGCAGGAGGGATGAACACCGGGGAGCTGTTTTTT.

This clone was seen a few times. This chain connects TRBV4-2 to TRBJ1-2; 9 bases are shared with TRBD1. J lost 1 base, V lost 4 bases, and 7 bases had no gene match. Germline-derived CDR1 and CDR2 are LGHNA and YNFKEQ. The CDR3 runs to 16 residues. CDR3 loop: CASSRTPGQGNYGYTF. For the CDR3, the DNA is TGTGCCAGCAGCCGGACGCCGGGACAGGGTAACTATGGCTACACCTTC.

The chain links TRBV28 to TRBJ1-5; D not resolved. The V end was cut by 5 bases, the J end by 2 bases, with 22 bases between. The CDR3 consists of 18 residues. The V gene's germline CDR1 is MDHEN and CDR2 SYDVKM. The DNA for the CDR3 is TGTGCCAGCAGTCTCCGCCTGTCTCTTCGAGCGGGCAATCAGCCCCAGCATTTT. Its translation is CASSLRLSLRAGNQPQHF.

J is TRBJ2-7 and V is TRBV6-5; possible D gene TRBD1, 6 bases. The CDR3 is made up of 16 amino acids. V lost 3 bases to trimming and J lost 0 bases, with 15 bases between them. Germline-derived CDR1 and CDR2 are MNHEY and SVGAGI. The CDR3 loop is CASSYGLQGSSYEQYF. For the CDR3, the DNA is TGTGCCAGCAGTTATGGGCTTCAGGGGAGCTCCTACGAGCAGTACTTC.

The rearrangement uses TRBV10-2 and TRBJ2-7, with 7 bases matching TRBD2. Germline CDR1 is WSHSY and CDR2 is SAAADI. V lost 8 bases and J lost 2; bases outside the gene matches: 6. This CDR3 is built from 13 residues. The CDR3 DNA reads TGCGCCAGCGGTCTAGCGGTAACCTACGAGCAGTACTTC. Residues: CASGLAVTYEQYF.

The rearrangement joins TRBV30 to TRBJ1-3; D unclear. Germline CDR1 reads GTSNPN; CDR2 reads SVGIG (reference sequence). CDR3 size: 12 residues. The germline V and J ends were trimmed by 1 base and 9 bases, with 10 bases remaining between them. CDR3: CAWSDPGVTIYF. The CDR3 DNA follows: TGTGCCTGGAGTGACCCCGGAGTCACCATATATTTT.

This chain links TRBV4-2 with TRBJ2-5; 11 bases line up with TRBD2. The CDR3 runs 16 residues. Germline V gives CDR1 LGHNA, CDR2 YNFKEQ. V trimming: 5 bases; J trimming: 4 bases; junction bases outside the gene matches: 9. CDR3 residues: CASSSYSGRGSETQYF. Written as DNA, the CDR3 is TGTGCCAGCAGCAGTTATAGCGGGAGGGGGTCAGAGACCCAGTACTTC.

This chain connects TRBV7-8 to TRBJ2-6, with D possibly matching TRBD2 (5 bases). Trimming pared 4 bases from V and 0 bases from J, leaving 10 bases between. The CDR3 runs to 16 residues. Germline V CDR1 and CDR2: SGHVS, FQNEAQ. CDR3 DNA sequence: TGTGCCAGCAGCTCATCGGAGGTCTCTGGGGCCAACGTCCTGACTTTC. Amino acids: CASSSSEVSGANVLTF. The entire variable domain, with the rest obtained from reference TRBV7-8 and TRBJ2-6, is as follows: GAGVSQSPRYKVAKRGQDVALRCDPISGHVSLFWYQQALGQGPEFLTYFQNEAQLDKSGLPSDRFFAERPEGSVSTLKIQRTQQEDSAVYLCASSSSEVSGANVLTFGAGSRLTVL.

This clone was picked up one time. This rearrangement joins TRBV4-1 to TRBJ2-7; 10 nucleotides align to TRBD2. The germline gives CDR1 MGHRA, CDR2 YSYEKL. V dropped 2 bases and J dropped 5; count of bases not matched to a gene: 0. CDR3 length: 13 amino acids. CDR3 nucleotides: TGCGCCAGCAGCCAACTAGCGGGAGACGAGCAGTACTTC. Residues: CASSQLAGDEQYF.

The genes are TRBV9 and TRBJ2-5; D is possibly TRBD1 (6 bases). V was shortened by 3 bases and J by 1 base, with 10 bases between the two germline ends. The CDR3 runs 14 residues. Per the germline V gene, CDR1 is SGDLS and CDR2 is YYNGEE. As DNA, the CDR3 is TGTGCCAGCAGCGGAACAGGGTCCCAAGAGACCCAGTACTTC. As protein: CASSGTGSQETQYF.

The chain combines TRBV7-6 with TRBJ2-1, with D possibly matching TRBD1 (6 bases). Germline CDR1 SGHVS, CDR2 FNYEAQ. The CDR3 has 15 amino acids. V was trimmed by 2 bases and J by 0 bases, leaving 8 bases between them. The CDR3, as DNA: TGTGCCAGCAGCTTACAGGGGACCTCCTACAATGAGCAGTTCTTC. It is translated as CASSLQGTSYNEQFF.